This TCR beta chain was identified in a study of cytomegalovirus exposure and HLA in healthy donors. V gave up 7 bases and J gave up 5 bases, with 17 bases separating them. The CDR3 runs to 14 residues. The V gene's germline CDR1 is MGHRA and CDR2 YSYEKL. Clones were read by immunoSEQ multiplex PCR, and TCRdb kept only the in-frame ones, dropping some. Counted here are approximately 190,000 clones, 75% to 90% occurring once; the ten biggest clones make up approximately 7%. What was sequenced was PBMCs. This TCR derives from a man younger than 30 in good health and CMV-seropositive. The chain is built from TRBV4-1 and TRBJ2-5, with D uncertain. Here the CDR3 reads CASTPTKASETQYF. CDR3 nucleotide sequence: TGCGCCAGCACCCCAACGAAAGCTTCGGAGACCCAGTACTTC.